Listed here are 24 T cell receptor beta chains from one sample, sequenced in a study of blood T cell repertoires in COVID-19. Measured with immunoSEQ multiplex PCR; TCRdb has only the in-frame clones, and not every one. In the table there are under 85,000 clones, around 91% of which are singletons. Specimen: peripheral blood. These receptor sequences come from a man aged 65-85 years with active or convalescent COVID-19.

The V call is TRBV6-5, the J call TRBJ1-6; perhaps TRBD1 as D (5 bases). The CDR3 sequence is 15 residues long. Germline values: CDR1 MNHEY, CDR2 SVGAGI. Trimming left V 1 base short and J 5 bases short, with 9 bases between. The CDR3 DNA is TGTGCCAGCAGTTACTGGGGCCCCGATAATTCACCCCTCCACTTT. It is translated as CASSYWGPDNSPLHF.

The V call is TRBV5-1, the J call TRBJ1-6; D uncertain. The germline CDR1 and CDR2 sequences are SGHRS and YFSETQ. V was shortened by 1 base and J by 6 bases, with 14 bases between the two germline ends. The CDR3 spans 16 residues. This CDR3 is CASSLSGKSVNSPLHF. In DNA, the CDR3 is TGCGCCAGCAGCTTGTCCGGGAAATCCGTTAATTCACCCCTCCACTTT.

The chain links TRBV3-1 (or the pseudogene TRBV3-2) to TRBJ2-5; possible D gene TRBD2, 5 bases. The germline CDR1 and CDR2 sequences are LGHDT and YNNKEL (reference sequence). V shed 1 base and J shed 3 bases, with 12 bases lying between them. The CDR3 is made up of 15 amino acids. CDR3 sequence reads: CASSQALPSKETQYF. In nucleotides, the CDR3 is TGTGCCAGCAGCCAAGCTTTGCCTAGCAAAGAGACCCAGTACTTC.

V usage is TRBV7-3 and J usage is TRBJ2-2; 8 positions agree with TRBD1. The CDR3 runs to 17 residues. CDR1 and CDR2 from the germline V gene are SGHTA and FQGTGA. Trimming at V came to 1 base and at J to 5 bases, leaving 9 bases not matched to a gene. The CDR3 DNA reads TGTGCCAGCAGCTTAATAGCGCAGGGGGCGGCTACCGGGGAGCTGTTTTTT. Translation gives CASSLIAQGAATGELFF.

The rearrangement links TRBV19 to TRBJ2-7; 8 nucleotides line up with TRBD1. CDR1 and CDR2 from the germline V gene are LNHDA and SQIVND (reference sequence). The CDR3 length is 14 residues. The J segment lost 8 bases and the V segment lost 6 bases, leaving 12 bases of the junction unmatched. The DNA for the CDR3 is TGTGCCAGTAGCTTGGACAGGGAAAGGGCGAAGCAGTACTTC. Amino acids: CASSLDRERAKQYF.

The rearrangement joins TRBV6-2 or TRBV6-3 to TRBJ1-5; D is undetermined. The germline CDR1 and CDR2 sequences are MNHEY and SVGEGT. Trimming stripped 6 bases from V and 11 bases from J, with 20 bases between. The CDR3 extends over 14 amino acids. CDR3 coding DNA: TGTGCCAGCAGCCACGCCCCGGGGTCCGTGACCCAGCATTTT. Its translation: CASSHAPGSVTQHF.

The chain has TRBV5-4 and TRBJ1-3; D might be TRBD1 (5 bases). Trimming left V 1 base short and J 2 bases short, with 7 bases between. This CDR3 has 14 residues. The germline CDR1 and CDR2 sequences are SGHNT and YYREEE (reference sequence). The CDR3 is CASSLRGTGNTIYF. CDR3 bases: TGTGCCAGCAGCTTGAGGGGTACTGGAAACACCATATATTTT. The full variable domain, its missing parts supplied by reference TRBV5-4 and TRBJ1-3, is ETGVTQSPTHLIKTRGQQVTLRCSSQSGHNTVSWYQQALGQGPQFIFQYYREEENGRGNFPPRFSGLQFPNYSSELNVNALELDDSALYLCASSLRGTGNTIYFGEGSWLTVV.

This clone came up once. The chain uses TRBV5-1 and TRBJ2-5; possible D gene TRBD2, 6 bases. The CDR3 length is 14 residues. Germline V gene data show CDR1 as SGHRS and CDR2 as YFSETQ. V lost 1 base and J 1 base, leaving 8 bases between the germline ends. The CDR3 sequence is CASSLTGGQETQYF. CDR3 DNA: TGCGCCAGCAGCTTGACCGGGGGCCAAGAGACCCAGTACTTC.

V gene TRBV14 combines with J gene TRBJ2-1; D not certain. Trimming shortened V by 0 bases and J by 4 bases, and 7 bases separated the two germline ends. Germline V gene lookup returns CDR1 SGHDN and CDR2 FVKESK. There are 14 residues in the CDR3. The chain's CDR3 is CASSQDNIYNEQFF. For the CDR3, the DNA is TGTGCCAGCAGCCAAGATAACATATACAATGAGCAGTTCTTC.

The chain employs TRBV5-6 and TRBJ1-3; D ambiguous. Germline CDR1 SGHDT, CDR2 YYEEEE. The CDR3 has 15 residues. The V end was cut by 2 bases, the J end by 9 bases, with 18 bases between. The CDR3 DNA follows: TGTGCCAGCAGCTTTGGGCCCGCTACTGTGGCCACCATATATTTT. Encoded protein: CASSFGPATVATIYF.

The CDR3 protein is CASSLAWGPYNEQFF. CDR3 in DNA: TGTGCCAGCAGCTTAGCGTGGGGCCCCTACAATGAGCAGTTCTTC. The rearrangement links TRBV7-2 to TRBJ2-1, with a possible D match to TRBD1 (5 bases). The CDR3 has 15 residues. Germline values: CDR1 SGHTA, CDR2 FQGNSA. V was cut by 0 bases and J by 2 bases, with 8 bases left in between.

The J gene is TRBJ1-5, the V gene TRBV28; tentatively, D is TRBD1 (5 bases). V lost 5 bases and J 6 bases, leaving 17 bases between the germline ends. CDR3 length: 15 amino acids. The germline CDR1 and CDR2 sequences are MDHEN and SYDVKM. CDR3 protein: CASSHLRREGQPQHF. For the CDR3, the DNA is TGTGCCAGCAGTCACCTTCGCAGGGAAGGTCAGCCCCAGCATTTT.

The gene calls are TRBV19 and TRBJ2-7; TRBD1 agrees at 11 bases. Germline assignment: CDR1 LNHDA and CDR2 SQIVND (reference sequence). The CDR3 length is 14 residues. The junction had 4 bases not matched to a gene; V was cut back by 4 bases and J by 5 bases. The CDR3 DNA is TGTGCCAGTAGTACGGGACAGGGGGTCAACGAGCAGTACTTC. It codes for CASSTGQGVNEQYF.

The genes are TRBV12-2 and TRBJ1-6; TRBD1 is taken as the D call from the table, unchecked against the DNA. TRBV12-2 represents a pseudogene. The CDR3 totals 14 residues. CDR3 nucleotide sequence: TGTGCAAGTCGCTTAAGGACAGTGCCTTCACCCCTCCACTTT. Translated, it gives CASRLRTVPSPLHF.

The chain combines TRBV18 with TRBJ1-5; D not resolved. The CDR3 extends over 13 amino acids. Germline-derived CDR1 and CDR2 are KGHSH and LQKENI. With 3 bases removed from V and 6 bases from J, the gap between germline ends came to 9 bases. The CDR3 DNA sequence: TGTGCCAGCTCACCCGCCGAGAGTCAGCCCCAGCATTTT. Translating it yields CASSPAESQPQHF.

The genes are TRBV20-1 and TRBJ2-5, with TRBD2 as a possible D gene (5 bases). V lost 3 bases, J lost 4 bases, and 12 bases lay in between. CDR1 and CDR2 from the germline V gene are DFQATT and SNEGSKA (reference sequence). The CDR3 runs 13 residues. The CDR3 nucleotides read TGCAGTGCTAGTGAGCCTCGGGGAGAGACCCAGTACTTC. Encoded protein: CSASEPRGETQYF.

The rearrangement links TRBV2 to TRBJ2-1; 13 bases map to TRBD2. V lost 3 bases and J lost 4; bases outside the gene matches: 6. Germline-derived CDR1 and CDR2 are SNHLY and FYNNEI. The CDR3 length is 17 residues. This chain's CDR3 is CASSDGLAGARYNEQFF. CDR3 bases: TGTGCCAGCAGTGACGGACTAGCGGGGGCCCGATACAATGAGCAGTTCTTC.

The sample holds one count of this clone. The chain carries TRBV7-9 and TRBJ2-7, with 8 nucleotides matching TRBD2. The CDR3 runs 12 residues. V dropped 5 bases and J dropped 6; count of bases not matched to a gene: 3. Per germline, CDR1 SEHNR and CDR2 FQNEAQ (reference sequence). The CDR3: CASSPRGGEQYF. In DNA form, the CDR3 reads TGTGCCAGCAGCCCCCGGGGGGGCGAGCAGTACTTC.

This clone has a single count. The CDR3 is CASSQETGEEQPQHF. The CDR3 DNA reads as TGCGCCAGCAGCCAGGAGACAGGGGAGGAACAGCCCCAGCATTTT. V gene TRBV4-1 combines with J gene TRBJ1-5; 8 bases align to TRBD1. The ends lost 3 bases at V and 7 bases at J; junction bases unmatched: 8. The length of the CDR3 is 15 residues. Germline V lookup: CDR1 MGHRA, CDR2 YSYEKL.

The rearrangement joins TRBV2 to TRBJ1-3; D perhaps matches TRBD1 (6 bases). The CDR3 has 18 amino acids. Trimming shortened V by 2 bases and J by 4 bases, and 21 bases separated the two germline ends. The germline V gene has CDR1 SNHLY and CDR2 FYNNEI. CDR3 residues: CASSERGDTFWDGNTIYF. The CDR3 nucleotides read TGTGCCAGCAGTGAAAGAGGGGACACTTTTTGGGACGGAAACACCATATATTTT.

The gene calls are TRBV7-2 and TRBJ2-7; no definite D call. V gave up 1 base and J gave up 1 base, with 5 bases separating them. Germline CDR1 reads SGHTA; CDR2 reads FQGNSA. This CDR3 has 13 amino acids. The chain's CDR3 is CASSLGASYEQYF. CDR3 nucleotide sequence: TGTGCCAGCAGCTTAGGGGCATCCTACGAGCAGTACTTC.

This chain uses TRBV11-3 with TRBJ2-2; 10 nucleotides line up with TRBD1. V was clipped by 5 bases and J by 7 bases; unmatched bases: 7. This CDR3 spans 15 amino acids. Germline CDR1 is SGHNT and CDR2 is YENEEA. The CDR3 protein is CASSPRQGANGELFF. CDR3 nucleotides: TGTGCCAGCAGCCCCCGACAGGGGGCGAACGGGGAGCTGTTTTTT.

The chain employs TRBV4-2 and TRBJ2-3, with 12 bases aligning to TRBD2. CDR1 and CDR2 (germline): LGHNA, YNFKEQ. Trimming took 4 bases from V and 4 from J; bases not matched to a gene: 6. This CDR3 has 16 residues. The chain's CDR3 is CASSPRTSGDPDTQYF. The CDR3 DNA follows: TGTGCCAGCAGCCCCAGGACTAGCGGGGACCCAGATACGCAGTATTTT.

The V gene is TRBV4-3, the J gene TRBJ2-7; 9 positions match TRBD1. This CDR3 has 17 residues. J lost 4 bases, V lost 1 base, and 11 bases had no gene match. From germline, CDR1 is LGHNA and CDR2 YSLEER. This CDR3 is CASSQAISGTGRYEQYF. DNA for the CDR3: TGCGCCAGCAGCCAAGCCATTTCCGGGACAGGGCGGTACGAGCAGTACTTC.